These 3 T cell receptor beta chains came from one sample sequenced in a study of human T cells and chemical hapten exposure. Using its own MiXCR run on the RACE reads, TCRdb lists one record per CDR3 protein. The repertoire has tens of thousands of distinct CDR3 sequences, roughly a tenth of them found once; the top ten carry more than 4%. This sample's time point: patch test 2, 6 weeks after DPC sensitization. Treatment reported: therapeutic diphenylcyclopropenone sensitization with weekly scalp DPC. The sample in question was whole blood, obtained in connection with sensitization to the hapten diphenylcyclopropenone (DPC). The source is a woman between 50 and 59 years old with alopecia areata. Some clones in this sample may be carry-over from other donors' samples.

This clonotype was recorded a few times. J is TRBJ1-2 and V is TRBV19, with 7 positions matching TRBD1. Germline CDR1 LNHDA, CDR2 SQIVND (reference sequence). The J segment lost 3 bases and the V segment lost 9 bases, leaving 10 bases of the junction unmatched. The CDR3 contains 14 residues. The CDR3 loop reads CASQRQGRDYGYTF. In DNA, the CDR3 is TGTGCCAGCCAGCGACAGGGAAGAGACTATGGCTACACCTTC.

This clonotype turned up a few times. The V gene is TRBV29-1, the J gene TRBJ2-7; TRBD1 agrees at 10 bases. Germline-derived CDR1 and CDR2 are SQVTM and ANQGSEA. CDR3 size: 13 residues. V shed 6 bases and J 3 bases; nucleotides not matched to a gene: 5. The CDR3 DNA follows: TGCAGCGTGACAGGGGGCAATCTCTACGAGCAGTACTTC. Translated: CSVTGGNLYEQYF.

This clonotype has ten or more counts. The chain is built from TRBV11-2 and TRBJ1-3, with unresolved D. In germline, CDR1 is SGHAT, CDR2 FQNNGV. The CDR3 is 16 residues long. V was trimmed by 5 bases and J by 0 bases, leaving 14 bases between them. CDR3 residues: CASSAPRRPSGNTIYF. CDR3 nucleotides: TGTGCCAGCAGCGCCCCTCGACGGCCCTCTGGAAACACCATATATTTT. The full variable domain, rest sourced from reference TRBV11-2 and TRBJ1-3, is EAGVAQSPRYKIIEKRQSVAFWCNPISGHATLYWYQQILGQGPKLLIQFQNNGVVDDSQLPKDRFSAERLKGVDSTLKIQPAKLEDSAVYLCASSAPRRPSGNTIYFGEGSWLTVV.